These 19 T cell receptor beta chains originate from one sample sequenced in a study of cytomegalovirus exposure and HLA in healthy donors. This PCR relied on a set of 60 Vbeta primers and 13 Jbeta primers. The data were produced by immunoSEQ multiplex PCR, yet TCRdb's version contains in-frame clones alone and is incomplete. The sample has 100,000 to 150,000 clones, 70% to 80% seen once. Sequencing used PBMCs. The receptors shown here come from a man aged 45-65 years in good health and CMV-seronegative.

V gene TRBV6-1 combines with J gene TRBJ2-2; TRBD2 is a possible D gene (6 bases). The CDR3 totals 14 residues. The germline V gene encodes CDR1 MNHNS and CDR2 SASEGT. Trimming removed 7 bases at V and 5 bases at J, with 14 bases between. CDR3: CASTGLAGTGELFF. The CDR3 DNA follows: TGTGCCAGCACCGGACTGGCGGGGACCGGGGAGCTGTTTTTT.

This chain links TRBV18 with TRBJ1-1, with 7 nucleotides matching TRBD1. The CDR3 loop spans 15 amino acids. Losses at the gene ends were 1 base for V and 0 bases for J; bases not matched to a gene: 2. Germline V CDR1 and CDR2: KGHSH, LQKENI. The CDR3 sequence: CASSPRQGMNTEAFF. CDR3 sequence (DNA): TGTGCCAGCTCACCACGACAGGGCATGAACACTGAAGCTTTCTTT.

This clone has just a few counts. This rearrangement joins TRBV19 to TRBJ1-5, with D unresolved. Germline V gene sequence: CDR1 LNHDA, CDR2 SQIVND (reference sequence). V was clipped by 5 bases and J by 2 bases, with 13 bases between them. CDR3 size: 15 residues. Here the CDR3 reads CASSVPGYGNQPQHF. CDR3 sequence (DNA): TGTGCCAGTAGTGTCCCGGGGTACGGCAATCAGCCCCAGCATTTT.

A few counts support this clone. The genes are TRBV4-1 and TRBJ2-1, with a tentative D call TRBD1 (6 bases). The CDR3 spans 16 residues. V dropped 0 bases and J dropped 6 bases, with 15 bases sitting between them. The germline gives CDR1 MGHRA, CDR2 YSYEKL. For the CDR3, the DNA is TGCGCCAGCAGCCAAGACCCCCCGGGGACACGCAATGAGCAGTTCTTC. Encoded protein: CASSQDPPGTRNEQFF.

V usage is TRBV5-1 and J usage is TRBJ1-2; 7 positions agree with TRBD1. CDR1 SGHRS and CDR2 YFSETQ come from the germline V gene. Trimming cost V 5 bases and J 7 bases; bases outside gene matches: 11. CDR3 length: 14 residues. Here the CDR3 reads CASRPGTDRRGYTF. CDR3 DNA: TGCGCCAGCAGACCCGGGACAGATCGCCGTGGCTACACCTTC.

As to this clone: Within the sample, other DNA sequences also encode this same CDR3. V gene TRBV19 combines with J gene TRBJ2-5; possible D gene TRBD2, 5 bases. Germline V gene data show CDR1 as LNHDA and CDR2 as SQIVND (reference sequence). CDR3 length: 13 residues. Trimming shortened V by 7 bases and J by 5 bases, and 14 bases separated the two germline ends. CDR3 in amino acids: CASTTRASETQYF. The DNA for the CDR3 is TGTGCCAGTACCACTAGAGCGTCGGAGACCCAGTACTTC.

CDR3 nucleotides: TGTGCCATCAGTGGGACTCCAGAAGGTGAAAAACTGTTTTTT. It is translated as CAISGTPEGEKLFF. The V call is TRBV10-3, the J call TRBJ1-4, with unresolved D. Per germline, CDR1 ENHRY and CDR2 SYGVKD. The CDR3 is made up of 14 amino acids. Trimming took off 4 bases at V and 7 bases at J, with 13 bases between the two ends.

J is TRBJ2-3 and V is TRBV9, with D unresolved. Trimming took 4 bases from V and 4 from J, leaving 22 bases between them. CDR3 length equals 17 residues. Germline CDR1 is SGDLS and CDR2 is YYNGEE. This CDR3 is CASSPESEAPTSDTQYF. DNA of the CDR3: TGTGCCAGCAGCCCCGAATCAGAGGCCCCTACATCAGATACGCAGTATTTT. Supplemented by reference TRBV9 and TRBJ2-3, the full variable domain reads DSGVTQTPKHLITATGQRVTLRCSPRSGDLSVYWYQQSLDQGLQFLIQYYNGEERAKGNILERFSAQQFPDLHSELNLSSLELGDSALYFCASSPESEAPTSDTQYFGPGTRLTVL.

The V call is TRBV5-4, the J call TRBJ2-5; 11 nucleotides align to TRBD2. This CDR3 is 14 amino acids long. The germline gives CDR1 SGHNT, CDR2 YYREEE (reference sequence). V shed 4 bases and J 5 bases; nucleotides not matched to a gene: 4. In nucleotides, the CDR3 is TGTGCCAGCAGCGGACTAGCGGGCATGGAGACCCAGTACTTC. It is translated as CASSGLAGMETQYF.

The chain has TRBV18 and TRBJ1-6; the D gene is possibly TRBD1 (6 bases). Per the germline V gene, CDR1 is KGHSH and CDR2 is LQKENI. This CDR3 spans 17 amino acids. With 3 bases removed from V and 0 bases from J, the gap between germline ends came to 12 bases. CDR3 DNA: TGTGCCAGCTCACCTACCGGGACATACTCCTATAATTCACCCCTCCACTTT. Residues: CASSPTGTYSYNSPLHF.

This chain joins TRBV6-1 and TRBJ2-3; 10 bases match TRBD2. The trim removed 7 bases at V and 3 bases at J, leaving 4 bases unmatched. There are 14 residues in the CDR3. Germline CDR1 is MNHNS and CDR2 is SASEGT. In DNA, the CDR3 is TGTGCCAGCAAGCGGGGGGGCCGAACAGATACGCAGTATTTT. This sequence encodes CASKRGGRTDTQYF.

This clone has only a few counts. This chain connects TRBV29-1 to TRBJ1-1; D is unresolved. The CDR3 is 19 amino acids. Germline V gene data show CDR1 as SQVTM and CDR2 as ANQGSEA. V was pared by 0 bases and J by 0 bases, with 23 bases between. The CDR3 DNA sequence: TGCAGCGTTGAAGAGGTAGCTGCGTGGGAGCAGACAATGAACACTGAAGCTTTCTTT. Residues: CSVEEVAAWEQTMNTEAFF. Full variable domain (remainder filled in from reference TRBV29-1 and TRBJ1-1): SAVISQKPSRDICQRGTSLTIQCQVDSQVTMMFWYRQQPGQSLTLIATANQGSEATYESGFVIDKFPISRPNLTFSTLTVSNMSPEDSSIYLCSVEEVAAWEQTMNTEAFFGQGTRLTVV.

The V gene is TRBV27, the J gene TRBJ1-2; a weak D match, TRBD1 (5 bases). Germline V gene lookup returns CDR1 MNHEY and CDR2 SMNVEV (reference sequence). The CDR3 contains 14 residues. Trimming stripped 2 bases from V and 0 bases from J, with 7 bases between. The CDR3 bases are TGTGCCAGCAGTTTACAGGGTCCTAACTATGGCTACACCTTC. It specifies CASSLQGPNYGYTF.

The rearrangement uses TRBV6-6 and TRBJ2-1; D is possibly TRBD1 (5 bases). This CDR3 contains 15 residues. The germline V gene has CDR1 MNHNY and CDR2 SVGAGI (reference sequence). Deletions cut 5 bases from V and 0 bases from J, with 11 bases between. Written as DNA, the CDR3 is TGTGCCAGCAGTCCGACAGAGAGCTCCTACAATGAGCAGTTCTTC. Protein product: CASSPTESSYNEQFF.

The V call is TRBV6-5, the J call TRBJ2-7, with D tentatively TRBD2 (6 bases). Deletions cut 0 bases from V and 0 bases from J, with 12 bases between. Germline loops: CDR1 MNHEY, CDR2 SVGAGI. The CDR3 covers 16 residues. CDR3 coding DNA: TGTGCCAGCAGTTACTCGGCCGCGGGGAGCTCCTACGAGCAGTACGTC. It specifies CASSYSAAGSSYEQYV.

A note on this clone: The junction departs from the called germline gene at one end, perhaps through a read error. The chain couples TRBV7-9 to TRBJ1-1; D not certain. Germline assignment: CDR1 SEHNR and CDR2 FQNEAQ (reference sequence). The CDR3 is 13 amino acids. CDR3 in DNA: TGTTCCAGCAGCTTAGGGCCGAACACTGAAGCTTTCTTT. Its translation: CSSSLGPNTEAFF.

The genes are TRBV9 and TRBJ2-7, with TRBD2 matching over 10 bases. Germline lookup yields CDR1 SGDLS and CDR2 YYNGEE. CDR3 length: 15 residues. Unmatched junction bases numbered 7, after V lost 3 bases and J lost 4 bases. The CDR3 is CASSAHPSGGYEQYF. The CDR3 bases are TGTGCCAGCAGCGCCCACCCTAGCGGGGGATACGAGCAGTACTTC. The full variable domain, completed using reference TRBV9 and TRBJ2-7, is DSGVTQTPKHLITATGQRVTLRCSPRSGDLSVYWYQQSLDQGLQFLIQYYNGEERAKGNILERFSAQQFPDLHSELNLSSLELGDSALYFCASSAHPSGGYEQYFGPGTRLTVT.

This chain connects TRBV11-1 to TRBJ2-1; 8 nucleotides agree with TRBD2. Trimming took 5 bases from V and 4 from J; bases not matched to a gene: 7. The CDR3 runs to 15 residues. Germline assignment: CDR1 SGHAT and CDR2 FQDESV (reference sequence). CDR3 region: CASSADSGGYNEQFF. The CDR3 coding sequence is TGTGCCAGCAGCGCCGACAGCGGGGGATACAATGAGCAGTTCTTC.

In its sample, this clone was seen once. The chain carries TRBV29-1 and TRBJ1-1; D not certain. V was pared by 6 bases and J by 8 bases, with 13 bases between. Germline V gene lookup returns CDR1 SQVTM and CDR2 ANQGSEA. This CDR3 contains 11 residues. The CDR3 nucleotides are TGCAGCGTCCAAGTCACAGTCGAAGCTTTCTTT. Encoded protein: CSVQVTVEAFF. Supplemented by reference TRBV29-1 and TRBJ1-1, the full variable domain reads SAVISQKPSRDICQRGTSLTIQCQVDSQVTMMFWYRQQPGQSLTLIATANQGSEATYESGFVIDKFPISRPNLTFSTLTVSNMSPEDSSIYLCSVQVTVEAFFGQGTRLTVV.